This TCR beta chain was sequenced during a study of graft-versus-host responses after intestinal transplantation. Study information: All of the recipients had induction that used anti-thymocyte globulin, then tacrolimus and steroids for around three years.

In regard to this clone: The target antigen is unknown.

The method was immunoSEQ multiplex PCR; TCRdb's version includes in-frame clones alone and lacks a portion of them. The sample lists under 150,000 clones; about 92% were seen once. Germline CDR1 reads SGHRS; CDR2 reads YFSETQ. The V end was cut by 1 base, the J end by 7 bases, with 23 bases between. The CDR3 is 17 amino acids. Study-wide points: Recipient marrow showed GvH clones, some seen first in ileum or blood.

Material: unstimulated CD4+ T cells sorted from spleen or lymph node cells, obtained before intestinal transplant. The genes are TRBV5-1 and TRBJ1-2; a weak D match, TRBD1 (6 bases). This receptor was obtained from a human donor who received an intestinal transplant. CDR3 sequence (DNA): TGCGCCAGCAGCTTGTTTCCTTTCGATGGGGGCCCGAGTGGCTACACCTTC. Translation gives CASSLFPFDGGPSGYTF.